The 4 T cell receptor beta chains below all came from one sample that was sequenced in a study of OX40 agonist ivuxolimab in advanced cancers. Generated by immunoSEQ multiplex PCR, the TCRdb table keeps only in-frame clones and is missing some. The sample shows some 100,000 clones, about nine tenths of them seen only once. Sequencing was performed on CD4+ or CD8+ T cells sorted from blood, taken in a trial of the OX40 agonist ivuxolimab. The receptor set was obtained from an adult with an advanced solid tumor such as melanoma, head and neck, liver or kidney cancer.

This chain connects TRBV28 to TRBJ2-3; TRBD2 agrees at 8 bases. The CDR3 loop spans 14 amino acids. The junction had 7 bases not matched to a gene; V was cut back by 6 bases and J by 5 bases. Germline assignment: CDR1 MDHEN and CDR2 SYDVKM. CDR3 nucleotide sequence: TGTGCCAGCAGACCCGGGGGGGCCAGAGATACGCAGTATTTT. Protein product: CASRPGGARDTQYF.

The J gene is TRBJ2-1, the V gene TRBV7-3; 8 positions agree with TRBD1. The germline V gene encodes CDR1 SGHTA and CDR2 FQGTGA. V gave up 4 bases and J gave up 6 bases; unmatched junction bases: 5. The CDR3 covers 14 residues. CDR3 nucleotides: TGTGCCAGCAGCTCAGGACAGGGATTCAATGAGCAGTTCTTC. This sequence encodes CASSSGQGFNEQFF.

The chain joins TRBV7-9 to TRBJ2-2, with 9 positions matching TRBD2. The CDR3 sequence is 16 residues long. V was clipped by 5 bases and J by 6 bases; unmatched bases: 10. Germline-derived CDR1 and CDR2 are SEHNR and FQNEAQ (reference sequence). The CDR3 loop reads CASSSFSGSIAGELFF. CDR3 in DNA: TGTGCCAGCAGCAGCTTTAGCGGGAGTATCGCCGGGGAGCTGTTTTTT.

Notes on this clone: Other DNA sequences in the sample encode the same CDR3. The gene calls are TRBV2 and TRBJ2-5; no clear D. The CDR3 has 11 amino acids. Germline V lookup: CDR1 SNHLY, CDR2 FYNNEI. Trimming left V 5 bases short and J 1 base short, with 2 bases between. CDR3 DNA sequence: TGTGCCAGCAGTCTCCAAGAGACCCAGTACTTC. It yields the protein CASSLQETQYF.